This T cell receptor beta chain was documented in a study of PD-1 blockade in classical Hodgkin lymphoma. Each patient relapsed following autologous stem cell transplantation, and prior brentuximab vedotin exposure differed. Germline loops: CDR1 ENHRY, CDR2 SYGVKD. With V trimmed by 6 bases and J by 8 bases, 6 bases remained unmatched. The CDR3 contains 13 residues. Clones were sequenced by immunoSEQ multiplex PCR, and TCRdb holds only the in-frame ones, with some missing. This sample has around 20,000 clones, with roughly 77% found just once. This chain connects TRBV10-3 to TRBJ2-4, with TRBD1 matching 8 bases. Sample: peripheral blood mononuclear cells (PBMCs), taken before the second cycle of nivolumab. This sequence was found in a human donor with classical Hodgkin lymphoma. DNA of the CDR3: TGTGCCATCAGGGAGACAGGGGACCACATTCAGTACTTC. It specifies CAIRETGDHIQYF.